This T cell receptor beta chain is from a study of beta chain features in type 1 diabetes. Whole-study context: All samples yielded around 98 million examined sorted cells.

V lost 6 bases and J lost 12; bases outside the gene matches: 6. This CDR3 spans 12 amino acids. Germline V lookup: CDR1 MDHEN, CDR2 SYDVKM. Study-wide results and limits: The study found that naive, central memory and Treg TCRB repertoires appeared more similar in patients than in healthy donors. Shorter TCRB CDR3s, moderately but significantly so, were found in Type 1 diabetes patients in all four CD4+ subsets. Unsettled here was the matter of whether HLA type influences TCRB rearrangement.

A note on this clone: The antigen remains unidentified.

Sort purity for all populations was recorded as exceeding 98%. All of the isolated RNA was reverse transcribed, so expressed TCRB transcripts were sequenced. Some clones are missing from TCRdb's copy, which holds only in-frame ones; the method was immunoSEQ multiplex PCR. The sample consists of fewer than 300,000 clones, about a tenth of them appearing once. The sequence was obtained from a man in his thirties or forties with type 1 diabetes. The sequenced sample consisted of naive CD4+ T cells from blood. The rearrangement uses TRBV28 and TRBJ2-1, with 9 bases lining up with TRBD2. The CDR3 reads CASREKAGGQFF. Here the CDR3 DNA reads TGTGCCAGCAGAGAGAAAGCGGGGGGGCAGTTCTTC. Filled out from reference TRBV28 and TRBJ2-1, the complete variable domain reads DVKVTQSSRYLVKRTGEKVFLECVQDMDHENMFWYRQDPGLGLRLIYFSYDVKMKEKGDIPEGYSVSREKKERFSLILESASTNQTSMYLCASREKAGGQFFGPGTRLTVL.